These T cell receptor beta chains were read from a single sample in a study of T cell repertoires in cytomegalovirus infection. No antigen has been identified for these receptors. TCRdb reanalysed the reads using MiXCR and keeps one entry per CDR3 protein. The repertoire holds approximately 770,000 distinct CDR3 sequences, with 25% to 35% as singletons. This specimen was cultured CD8+ T cells from PBMCs, taken from culture after CMV antigen stimulation. These TCRs come from a human donor in good health (CMV status not recorded). Some clones in this sample may be carry-over from other donors' samples. Both conserved end residues are part of each CDR3. A D gene is named only where the DNA matches it firmly. Clone size is given for some rows only: seen once, a few or many times, or a class if the clone is expanded.

d_gene: TRBD2
abundance: NA
len: 15
v_gene: TRBV12-3/TRBV12-4
j_gene: TRBJ2-1
CDR3aa: CASSLPQRGGVKQFF
CDR3nt: TGTGCCAGCAGTTTACCCCAGCGGGGGGGCGTAAAGCAGTTCTTC

d_gene: NA
abundance: NA
len: 16
v_gene: TRBV2
j_gene: TRBJ2-3
CDR3aa: CASSPPRLEVVDTQYF
CDR3nt: TGTGCCAGCAGCCCCCCCCGACTAGAAGTGGTAGATACGCAGTATTTT

d_gene: TRBD2
abundance: NA
len: 15
v_gene: TRBV7-6
j_gene: TRBJ2-7
CDR3aa: CASSLERGRAYEQYF
CDR3nt: TGTGCCAGCAGCCTAGAGCGGGGTAGAGCTTACGAGCAGTACTTC

d_gene: NA
abundance: NA
len: 11
v_gene: TRBV29-1
j_gene: TRBJ2-5
CDR3aa: CSVGLDGTQYF
CDR3nt: TGCAGCGTTGGGCTCGATGGGACCCAGTACTTC

d_gene: NA
abundance: NA
len: 14
v_gene: TRBV3-1
j_gene: TRBJ1-1
CDR3aa: CASSQEGQYTEAFF
CDR3nt: TGTGCCAGCAGCCAAGAAGGACAATACACTGAAGCTTTCTTT

d_gene: NA
abundance: NA
len: 18
v_gene: TRBV7-6
j_gene: TRBJ2-2
CDR3aa: CASSLSSSIWSDTGELFF
CDR3nt: TGTGCCAGCAGTCTATCCTCCTCGATATGGTCCGACACCGGGGAGCTGTTTTTT

d_gene: NA
abundance: many
len: 17
v_gene: TRBV4-1
j_gene: TRBJ2-3
CDR3aa: CASSPPMGQGNTDTQYF
CDR3nt: TGCGCCAGCAGCCCCCCGATGGGCCAGGGGAACACAGATACGCAGTATTTT

d_gene: NA
abundance: NA
len: 14
v_gene: TRBV15
j_gene: TRBJ2-1
CDR3aa: CATSSGGGAGEQFF
CDR3nt: TGTGCCACCAGCAGCGGTGGAGGCGCGGGTGAGCAGTTCTTC

d_gene: NA
abundance: few
len: 13
v_gene: TRBV12-3/TRBV12-4
j_gene: TRBJ2-3
CDR3aa: CASSLIGPNTQYF
CDR3nt: TGTGCCAGCAGTTTAATAGGACCAAATACGCAGTATTTT

d_gene: TRBD1
abundance: few
len: 16
v_gene: TRBV7-6
j_gene: TRBJ1-1
CDR3aa: CASSLGTMRDRPEAFF
CDR3nt: TGTGCCAGCAGCTTAGGGACTATGCGGGACAGACCTGAAGCTTTCTTT

d_gene: NA
abundance: NA
len: 16
v_gene: TRBV2
j_gene: TRBJ1-5
CDR3aa: CASSDGGTNSNQPQHF
CDR3nt: TGTGCCAGCAGTGATGGGGGAACTAATAGCAATCAGCCCCAGCATTTT

d_gene: NA
abundance: few
len: 16
v_gene: TRBV7-9
j_gene: TRBJ1-1
CDR3aa: CASSSPPADMNTEAFF
CDR3nt: TGTGCCAGCAGCTCCCCCCCGGCGGACATGAACACTGAAGCTTTCTTT

d_gene: NA
abundance: NA
len: 17
v_gene: TRBV7-2
j_gene: TRBJ2-1
CDR3aa: CAGSSSILGPQYNEQFF
CDR3nt: TGTGCCGGCAGCTCATCAATACTAGGCCCCCAATACAATGAGCAGTTCTTC

d_gene: TRBD2
abundance: few
len: 16
v_gene: TRBV12-3/TRBV12-4
j_gene: TRBJ2-7
CDR3aa: CASMTSGSINTYEQYF
CDR3nt: TGTGCCAGCATGACTAGCGGATCTATCAATACCTACGAGCAGTACTTC

d_gene: TRBD1
abundance: NA
len: 17
v_gene: TRBV6-5
j_gene: TRBJ1-2
CDR3aa: CASSYTAGTGSGYGYTF
CDR3nt: TGTGCCAGCAGTTACACCGCGGGGACAGGGAGCGGCTATGGCTACACCTTC

d_gene: NA
abundance: many
len: 14
v_gene: TRBV7-2
j_gene: TRBJ1-5
CDR3aa: CASSSFYSNQPQHF
CDR3nt: TGTGCCAGCAGCTCCTTCTATAGCAATCAGCCCCAGCATTTT

d_gene: NA
abundance: NA
len: 11
v_gene: TRBV12-3/TRBV12-4
j_gene: TRBJ1-2
CDR3aa: CASSSTGRYTF
CDR3nt: TGTGCCAGCAGTTCAACAGGGAGGTACACCTTC

d_gene: TRBD1
abundance: few
len: 18
v_gene: TRBV2
j_gene: TRBJ1-2
CDR3aa: CASSGEVPRQGLYYGYTF
CDR3nt: TGTGCCAGTAGTGGAGAGGTTCCGAGACAGGGTCTGTACTATGGCTACACCTTC

d_gene: TRBD1
abundance: once
len: 16
v_gene: TRBV9
j_gene: TRBJ1-2
CDR3aa: CASSVDLLTGTGGYTF
CDR3nt: TGTGCCAGCAGCGTAGACCTTCTGACCGGGACAGGGGGCTACACCTTC

d_gene: TRBD1
abundance: NA
len: 17
v_gene: TRBV7-9
j_gene: TRBJ2-5
CDR3aa: CASSSGTGRSARETQYF
CDR3nt: TGTGCCAGCAGCTCAGGGACAGGGCGGAGTGCTAGAGAGACCCAGTACTTC

d_gene: TRBD2
abundance: NA
len: 13
v_gene: TRBV27
j_gene: TRBJ2-5
CDR3aa: CASMAGGQETQYF
CDR3nt: TGTGCCAGCATGGCGGGGGGGCAAGAGACCCAGTACTTC

d_gene: NA
abundance: NA
len: 13
v_gene: TRBV14
j_gene: TRBJ1-1
CDR3aa: CASSRVRNTEAFF
CDR3nt: TGTGCCAGCAGCAGGGTTAGGAACACTGAAGCTTTCTTT

d_gene: TRBD1
abundance: NA
len: 15
v_gene: TRBV20-1
j_gene: TRBJ1-1
CDR3aa: CSAMDWDRGLSEAFF
CDR3nt: TGCAGTGCTATGGATTGGGACAGGGGGCTGAGTGAAGCTTTCTTT

d_gene: NA
abundance: NA
len: 14
v_gene: TRBV9
j_gene: TRBJ2-1
CDR3aa: CASSPSRWGNEQFF
CDR3nt: TGTGCCAGCAGCCCTTCCCGGTGGGGGAATGAGCAGTTCTTC

d_gene: NA
abundance: NA
len: 17
v_gene: TRBV6-1
j_gene: TRBJ1-6
CDR3aa: CASSEGHQRSYNSPLHF
CDR3nt: TGTGCCAGCAGTGAGGGACATCAACGGTCCTATAATTCACCCCTCCACTTT

d_gene: TRBD1
abundance: few
len: 16
v_gene: TRBV6-2/TRBV6-3
j_gene: TRBJ2-2
CDR3aa: CASSADRGLGTGELFF
CDR3nt: TGTGCCAGCAGTGCGGATAGGGGGCTTGGCACCGGGGAGCTGTTTTTT

d_gene: NA
abundance: NA
len: 14
v_gene: TRBV5-6
j_gene: TRBJ2-7
CDR3aa: CARSFFSRSYEQYF
CDR3nt: TGTGCCCGCAGCTTCTTCAGCCGCTCCTACGAGCAGTACTTC

d_gene: NA
abundance: NA
len: 14
v_gene: TRBV28
j_gene: TRBJ1-2
CDR3aa: CASSFLGRIYGYTF
CDR3nt: TGTGCCAGCAGTTTTCTCGGCAGGATCTATGGCTACACCTTC

d_gene: NA
abundance: many
len: 14
v_gene: TRBV7-6
j_gene: TRBJ2-2
CDR3aa: CASSFLQNTGELFF
CDR3nt: TGTGCCAGCAGCTTCCTACAGAACACCGGGGAGCTGTTTTTT

d_gene: NA
abundance: once
len: 13
v_gene: TRBV19
j_gene: TRBJ1-5
CDR3aa: CASTLTANQPQHF
CDR3nt: TGTGCCAGTACACTGACAGCGAATCAGCCCCAGCATTTT

d_gene: NA
abundance: many
len: 18
v_gene: TRBV7-8
j_gene: TRBJ2-6
CDR3aa: CASSLPRDLFSGANVLTF
CDR3nt: TGTGCCAGCAGCCTCCCCCGGGATCTCTTCTCTGGGGCCAACGTCCTGACTTTC

d_gene: NA
abundance: NA
len: 13
v_gene: TRBV19
j_gene: TRBJ1-1
CDR3aa: CASSIAGDTEAFF
CDR3nt: TGTGCCAGTAGTATAGCCGGAGACACTGAAGCTTTCTTT

d_gene: NA
abundance: NA
len: 14
v_gene: TRBV27
j_gene: TRBJ2-1
CDR3aa: CASSENGFYNEQFF
CDR3nt: TGTGCCAGCAGTGAAAATGGGTTCTACAATGAGCAGTTCTTC

d_gene: TRBD1
abundance: many
len: 17
v_gene: TRBV28
j_gene: TRBJ2-4
CDR3aa: CASSLGEEGATKNIQYF
CDR3nt: TGTGCCAGCAGTTTAGGGGAAGAGGGGGCGACCAAAAACATTCAGTACTTC

d_gene: TRBD1
abundance: few
len: 15
v_gene: TRBV27
j_gene: TRBJ1-4
CDR3aa: CASSLRDRKNEKLFF
CDR3nt: TGTGCCAGCAGTCTCCGGGACAGGAAAAATGAAAAACTGTTTTTT

d_gene: NA
abundance: few
len: 15
v_gene: TRBV7-6
j_gene: TRBJ2-1
CDR3aa: CASSPGGGGFDEQFF
CDR3nt: TGTGCCAGCAGCCCAGGGGGGGGGGGCTTTGATGAGCAGTTCTTC